These T cell receptor beta chains were read from a single sample in a study of cytomegalovirus exposure and HLA in healthy donors. Some clones are missing from TCRdb's copy, which holds only in-frame ones; the method was immunoSEQ multiplex PCR. Counted here are about 34,000 clones, approximately 87% occurring once; the ten biggest clones make up approximately 3%. What was sequenced was PBMCs. Every receptor here comes from a boy aged 5 to 17 in good health and CMV-seronegative. Each CDR3 is given with its conserved first and last residue. The D gene is left open where the match is weak. Expanded clones are given a class, and other clones once, few, many or no size at all.

D gene: TRBD1; J gene: TRBJ2-2; V gene: TRBV7-2; clone size: .; CDR3 DNA: TGTGCCAGCAGCTTTCGGGACAGGGGGTCGGGGGAGCTGTTTTTT; CDR3 protein: CASSFRDRGSGELFF
D gene: TRBD1; J gene: TRBJ2-3; V gene: TRBV5-5; clone size: .; CDR3 DNA: TGTGCCAGCAGCCTCGGACAGGCCGTATACACAGATACGCAGTATTTT; CDR3 protein: CASSLGQAVYTDTQYF
D gene: .; J gene: TRBJ1-1; V gene: TRBV4-2; clone size: .; CDR3 DNA: TGTGCCAGCAGCCAAGATGCGGGAGCTGAAGCTTTCTTT; CDR3 protein: CASSQDAGAEAFF
D gene: TRBD1; J gene: TRBJ2-7; V gene: TRBV5-6; clone size: few; CDR3 DNA: TGTGCCAGCAGCTTGGTCGGCCGGACAGGGGAATCCGAGCAGTACTTC; CDR3 protein: CASSLVGRTGESEQYF
D gene: TRBD1; J gene: TRBJ1-3; V gene: TRBV30; clone size: .; CDR3 DNA: TGTGCCTGGAGGGACAGGGCGAGAGGAAACACCATATATTTT; CDR3 protein: CAWRDRARGNTIYF
D gene: .; J gene: TRBJ2-2; V gene: TRBV7-7; clone size: .; CDR3 DNA: TGTGCCAGCAGCTCCCCAGGAGGGGTGGGCGGGGAGCTGTTTTTT; CDR3 protein: CASSSPGGVGGELFF
D gene: TRBD2; J gene: TRBJ2-2; V gene: TRBV10-3; clone size: .; CDR3 DNA: TGTGCCATCAGTGAGTCCCGCCTAGCGGGAAGCACCGGGGAGCTGTTTTTT; CDR3 protein: CAISESRLAGSTGELFF
D gene: .; J gene: TRBJ1-4; V gene: TRBV6-1; clone size: .; CDR3 DNA: TGTGCCAGCAGTGAAGGGGCAGGGCTCGAAAAACTGTTTTTT; CDR3 protein: CASSEGAGLEKLFF
D gene: TRBD1; J gene: TRBJ2-7; V gene: TRBV4-1; clone size: .; CDR3 DNA: TGCGCCAGCAGCCAAGAAGAGGCCAGGGGGCTGGGCGAGCAGTACTTC; CDR3 protein: CASSQEEARGLGEQYF
D gene: .; J gene: TRBJ2-3; V gene: TRBV9; clone size: once; CDR3 DNA: TGTGCCAGCAGCAGTGAGTCGCCTCTAACAGATACGCAGTATTTT; CDR3 protein: CASSSESPLTDTQYF
D gene: TRBD1; J gene: TRBJ1-2; V gene: TRBV19; clone size: once; CDR3 DNA: TGTGCCAGTAGTAAAATAACAGGGGGAGAAGCAGGCTACACCTTC; CDR3 protein: CASSKITGGEAGYTF
D gene: .; J gene: TRBJ2-7; V gene: TRBV4-1; clone size: few; CDR3 DNA: TGCGCCAGCAGCCTCCTCCCGGGCGAAGGGGGGCAGTACTTC; CDR3 protein: CASSLLPGEGGQYF
D gene: .; J gene: TRBJ2-7; V gene: TRBV15; clone size: once; CDR3 DNA: TGTGCCACCAGCAGCAGACAGGCAAACTCCTACGAGCAGTACTTC; CDR3 protein: CATSSRQANSYEQYF
D gene: TRBD2; J gene: TRBJ2-1; V gene: TRBV11-2; clone size: .; CDR3 DNA: TGTGCCAGCAGCTTAGGGGGAGGGAGGAGGTTCGATGAGCAGTTCTTC; CDR3 protein: CASSLGGGRRFDEQFF
D gene: TRBD2; J gene: TRBJ2-2; V gene: TRBV5-4; clone size: .; CDR3 DNA: TGTGCCAGCAGTTTTACTAGCGGGGGGGCCGGGGAGCTGTTTTTT; CDR3 protein: CASSFTSGGAGELFF
D gene: .; J gene: TRBJ1-2; V gene: TRBV7-2; clone size: .; CDR3 DNA: TGTGCCAGCAGCTTAAGGCAGGGTGACTTAAGTGGCTACACCTTC; CDR3 protein: CASSLRQGDLSGYTF
D gene: TRBD1; J gene: TRBJ2-5; V gene: TRBV7-2; clone size: .; CDR3 DNA: TGTGCCAGCAGCTTTATGACAGGGATGGAGACCCAGTACTTC; CDR3 protein: CASSFMTGMETQYF
D gene: TRBD2; J gene: TRBJ2-1; V gene: TRBV9; clone size: .; CDR3 DNA: TGTGCCAGCAGCCCCCGGACTAGCGGGGGGGCTAATGAGCAGTTCTTC; CDR3 protein: CASSPRTSGGANEQFF
D gene: .; J gene: TRBJ1-5; V gene: TRBV6-1; clone size: .; CDR3 DNA: TGTGCCAGCAGTGAAGATCGTTCTCAGCCCCAGCATTTT; CDR3 protein: CASSEDRSQPQHF
D gene: .; J gene: TRBJ2-3; V gene: TRBV2; clone size: .; CDR3 DNA: TGTGCCAGCAGTAGTATACAGGGAGGGGCAGATACGCAGTATTTT; CDR3 protein: CASSSIQGGADTQYF
D gene: TRBD2; J gene: TRBJ2-1; V gene: TRBV5-6; clone size: .; CDR3 DNA: TGTGCCAGCAGCCCTATGACTAGCGGGGGGTACAATGAGCAGTTCTTC; CDR3 protein: CASSPMTSGGYNEQFF
D gene: TRBD1; J gene: TRBJ1-2; V gene: TRBV14; clone size: .; CDR3 DNA: TGTGCCAGCAGCCAGACTCTTGGACAGGGGGGGCATGGCTACACCTTC; CDR3 protein: CASSQTLGQGGHGYTF
D gene: TRBD2; J gene: TRBJ2-3; V gene: TRBV6-1; clone size: .; CDR3 DNA: TGTGCCAGCGGCGGGGGAACAAACACAGATACGCAGTATTTT; CDR3 protein: CASGGGTNTDTQYF
D gene: TRBD2; J gene: TRBJ2-1; V gene: TRBV10-1; clone size: .; CDR3 DNA: TGCGCCAGCAGTGAGTTCCCCCCGACTAGCGGGGGGGCCCGGTCTTACAATGAGCAGTTCTTC; CDR3 protein: CASSEFPPTSGGARSYNEQFF
D gene: .; J gene: TRBJ2-1; V gene: TRBV27; clone size: .; CDR3 DNA: TGTGCCAGCAGTTTACCACCGGGGGATGAGCAGTTCTTC; CDR3 protein: CASSLPPGDEQFF
D gene: .; J gene: TRBJ2-4; V gene: TRBV30; clone size: .; CDR3 DNA: TGTGCCTGGAGTGTAGATCACAGCTCGACCGCCAAAAACATTCAGTACTTC; CDR3 protein: CAWSVDHSSTAKNIQYF
D gene: TRBD1; J gene: TRBJ1-4; V gene: TRBV4-2; clone size: .; CDR3 DNA: TGTGCCAGCAGCCCGAGCGGGACAGGGCTTGCAACTAATGAAAAACTGTTTTTT; CDR3 protein: CASSPSGTGLATNEKLFF
D gene: TRBD2; J gene: TRBJ2-1; V gene: TRBV7-3; clone size: .; CDR3 DNA: TGTGCCAGCAGCTTGAGCGGGGGGGCCTACAATGAGCAGTTCTTC; CDR3 protein: CASSLSGGAYNEQFF
D gene: .; J gene: TRBJ1-2; V gene: TRBV7-2; clone size: .; CDR3 DNA: TGTGCCAGCAGCACCGACAGGTTCTATGGCTACACCTTC; CDR3 protein: CASSTDRFYGYTF
D gene: .; J gene: TRBJ1-2; V gene: TRBV28; clone size: .; CDR3 DNA: TGTGCCAGCATAAAGACAGGCCTGTCTAACTATGGCTACACCTTC; CDR3 protein: CASIKTGLSNYGYTF
D gene: .; J gene: TRBJ2-2; V gene: TRBV5-4; clone size: .; CDR3 DNA: TGTGCCAGCACCCCGGGGGGGTGGACAGGTCCCGGGGAGCTGTTTTTT; CDR3 protein: CASTPGGWTGPGELFF
D gene: TRBD1; J gene: TRBJ1-2; V gene: TRBV11-2; clone size: .; CDR3 DNA: TGTGCCAGCAGCCCCTCAGGGGGCAGTAACTATGGCTACACCTTC; CDR3 protein: CASSPSGGSNYGYTF
D gene: .; J gene: TRBJ2-5; V gene: TRBV7-2; clone size: .; CDR3 DNA: TGTGCCAGCAGCTTGGCGGCAAAGCAAGAGACCCAGTACTTC; CDR3 protein: CASSLAAKQETQYF
D gene: TRBD1; J gene: TRBJ2-3; V gene: TRBV5-4; clone size: once; CDR3 DNA: TGTGCCAGCAGCAGGGACAGGGGGATAGGGACAGATACGCAGTATTTT; CDR3 protein: CASSRDRGIGTDTQYF
D gene: TRBD1; J gene: TRBJ1-1; V gene: TRBV7-6; clone size: .; CDR3 DNA: TGTGCCAGCAGCTTAGAAGGGGGCGCAAGTTTGGAAGCTTTCTTT; CDR3 protein: CASSLEGGASLEAFF
D gene: .; J gene: TRBJ1-2; V gene: TRBV5-1; clone size: .; CDR3 DNA: TGCGCCAGCAGCCCACAGGGAGCCCAGGGCTACACCTTC; CDR3 protein: CASSPQGAQGYTF
D gene: .; J gene: TRBJ2-2; V gene: TRBV6-5; clone size: .; CDR3 DNA: TGTGCCAGCAGTTACTCGAGCAGGGATTACACCGGGGAGCTGTTTTTT; CDR3 protein: CASSYSSRDYTGELFF
D gene: TRBD1; J gene: TRBJ1-2; V gene: TRBV6-1; clone size: .; CDR3 DNA: TGTGCCAGCAGAGACAGGCAGGGGGCAGACTATGGCTACACCTTC; CDR3 protein: CASRDRQGADYGYTF
D gene: TRBD1; J gene: TRBJ2-2; V gene: TRBV18; clone size: .; CDR3 DNA: TGTGCCAGCTCACCCCCGGGACAGGGGTCGAACACCGGGGAGCTGTTTTTT; CDR3 protein: CASSPPGQGSNTGELFF
D gene: TRBD1; J gene: TRBJ2-5; V gene: TRBV9; clone size: .; CDR3 DNA: TGTGCCAGCAGCGTAGGGTCCCCGGGACAGGGGGCGCTTGATACCCAGTACTTC; CDR3 protein: CASSVGSPGQGALDTQYF
D gene: .; J gene: TRBJ2-7; V gene: TRBV4-3; clone size: .; CDR3 DNA: TGCGCCAGCAGCCAAGAGGCACGATCCTACGAGCAGTACTTC; CDR3 protein: CASSQEARSYEQYF
D gene: TRBD2; J gene: TRBJ2-2; V gene: TRBV5-4; clone size: .; CDR3 DNA: TGTGCCAGCAGCTCCAACAGCGGGGGGGTTGCCGGGGAGCTGTTTTTT; CDR3 protein: CASSSNSGGVAGELFF
D gene: .; J gene: TRBJ2-5; V gene: TRBV5-6; clone size: .; CDR3 DNA: TGTGCCAGCACGAGGGGGTCAGGACAAGAGACCCAGTACTTC; CDR3 protein: CASTRGSGQETQYF
D gene: TRBD1; J gene: TRBJ1-6; V gene: TRBV10-1; clone size: few; CDR3 DNA: TGCGCCAGCATAGAGACAGGGCGGGTCTATAATTCACCCCTCCACTTT; CDR3 protein: CASIETGRVYNSPLHF
D gene: TRBD1; J gene: TRBJ2-7; V gene: TRBV5-6; clone size: few; CDR3 DNA: TGTGCCAGCAGCTTACGGGACAGGGTTCTCTACGAGCAGTACTTC; CDR3 protein: CASSLRDRVLYEQYF
D gene: TRBD2; J gene: TRBJ2-6; V gene: TRBV4-2; clone size: .; CDR3 DNA: TGTGCCAGCAGTCCTAGCGGGGGGGTCTCTGGGGCCAACGTCCTGACTTTC; CDR3 protein: CASSPSGGVSGANVLTF
D gene: .; J gene: TRBJ1-1; V gene: TRBV2; clone size: few; CDR3 DNA: TGTGCCAGCAGTAGTGACAGGAGTGAAGCTTTCTTT; CDR3 protein: CASSSDRSEAFF
D gene: TRBD1; J gene: TRBJ2-3; V gene: TRBV9; clone size: .; CDR3 DNA: TGTGCCAGCAGCGTACAGACAGGGGGCGCAGATACGCAGTATTTT; CDR3 protein: CASSVQTGGADTQYF
D gene: TRBD1; J gene: TRBJ2-5; V gene: TRBV12-5; clone size: .; CDR3 DNA: TGTGCTAGTGGTCTCAGGGGGTCAGAGACCCAGTACTTC; CDR3 protein: CASGLRGSETQYF
D gene: .; J gene: TRBJ1-4; V gene: TRBV5-4; clone size: .; CDR3 DNA: TGTGCCAGCAGCCCGGACAGACTTAATGAAAAACTGTTTTTT; CDR3 protein: CASSPDRLNEKLFF
D gene: TRBD1; J gene: TRBJ1-6; V gene: TRBV6-4; clone size: .; CDR3 DNA: TGTGCCAGCAGTGCGGGACAGGAGAATTCACCCCTCCACTTT; CDR3 protein: CASSAGQENSPLHF
D gene: .; J gene: TRBJ2-5; V gene: TRBV11-2; clone size: few; CDR3 DNA: TGTGCCAGCAGCTTATGGGAGCCTATGGAGACCCAGTACTTC; CDR3 protein: CASSLWEPMETQYF
D gene: .; J gene: TRBJ2-1; V gene: TRBV27; clone size: .; CDR3 DNA: TGTGCCAGCAGTTTCCGACTAAACTCCAATGAGCAGTTCTTC; CDR3 protein: CASSFRLNSNEQFF
D gene: .; J gene: TRBJ2-1; V gene: TRBV4-3; clone size: .; CDR3 DNA: TGCGCCAGCAGCCAAGATGAGGGCAGCCTTTTCTATGAGCAGTTCTTC; CDR3 protein: CASSQDEGSLFYEQFF
D gene: .; J gene: TRBJ2-1; V gene: TRBV10-1; clone size: .; CDR3 DNA: TGCGCCAGCAGTGAGTCGAGTAGCAGTTACAATGAGCAGTTCTTC; CDR3 protein: CASSESSSSYNEQFF
D gene: .; J gene: TRBJ1-1; V gene: TRBV14; clone size: .; CDR3 DNA: TGTGCCAGCAGCTCAAAACGGAGGGACACTGAAGCTTTCTTT; CDR3 protein: CASSSKRRDTEAFF
D gene: .; J gene: TRBJ1-2; V gene: TRBV4-3; clone size: .; CDR3 DNA: TGCGCCAGCAGCCAAGATTCAGGGGCGGACTATGGCTACACCTTC; CDR3 protein: CASSQDSGADYGYTF
D gene: TRBD2; J gene: TRBJ2-1; V gene: TRBV7-7; clone size: .; CDR3 DNA: TGTGCCAGCAGCCCCGGGGGGGCCCTAAATGAGCAGTTCTTC; CDR3 protein: CASSPGGALNEQFF